The 20 T cell receptor beta chains below come from one sample, sequenced in a study of blood T cells in healthy people across ages. Combining a sample-barcoded 5' primer with a J-beta primer mix, a second PCR ran for roughly 7 to 12 cycles. In TCRdb, the 5' RACE reads were re-called with MiXCR into one record per CDR3 protein. The repertoire has about 680,000 distinct CDR3 sequences, approximately 50% of them found once; the top ten carry 25% to 35%. The specimen sequenced was blood. These receptors were taken from an older woman in good health.

This clonotype turned up a few times. The chain couples TRBV6-6 to TRBJ2-7; tentatively, D is TRBD1 (5 bases). The CDR3 has 15 amino acids. The V gene's germline CDR1 is MNHNY and CDR2 SVGAGI (reference sequence). Trimming took off 6 bases at V and 3 bases at J, with 18 bases between the two ends. CDR3 DNA: TGTGCCAGCAGCCCCCCGCAGGGTCGTGACTACGAGCAGTACTTC. This sequence encodes CASSPPQGRDYEQYF.

As to this clonotype: At one boundary the junction diverges from the germline segment, which might be a read error. The chain recombines TRBV5-1 with TRBJ2-1; 10 nucleotides align to TRBD1. Germline V gene data show CDR1 as SGHRS and CDR2 as YFSETQ. This CDR3 spans 14 amino acids. The CDR3 reads CASSRDRGYNEQFF. In DNA, the CDR3 is TGTGCCAGTTCCAGGGACAGGGGCTACAATGAGCAGTTCTTC.

In this sample, this clonotype turned up a few times. The genes are TRBV5-1 and TRBJ2-5; maybe TRBD1 (6 bases). This CDR3 spans 14 amino acids. V was shortened by 4 bases and J by 4 bases, with 14 bases between the two germline ends. Germline values: CDR1 SGHRS, CDR2 YFSETQ. The CDR3 DNA reads TGCGCCAGCAGCGACACAGGGTTCGGAGAGACCCAGTACTTC. As protein: CASSDTGFGETQYF. The full variable domain, in which reference TRBV5-1 and TRBJ2-5 provide the parts outside the CDR3, is KAGVTQTPRYLIKTRGQQVTLSCSPISGHRSVSWYQQTPGQGLQFLFEYFSETQRNKGNFPGRFSGRQFSNSRSEMNVSTLELGDSALYLCASSDTGFGETQYFGPGTRLLVL.

The chain has TRBV5-1 and TRBJ2-3, with D hard to call. CDR3 length: 15 amino acids. V was cut by 2 bases and J by 0 bases, with 10 bases left in between. Germline V lookup: CDR1 SGHRS, CDR2 YFSETQ. DNA of the CDR3: TGCGCCAGCAGCTTTCAGGTCGGGAGCACAGATACGCAGTATTTT. This encodes CASSFQVGSTDTQYF.

This clonotype has only a few counts. The chain carries TRBV4-1 and TRBJ2-1; D could derive from TRBD1 or TRBD2 (5 bases each). V shed 4 bases and J shed 12 bases, with 28 bases lying between them. Per the germline V gene, CDR1 is MGHRA and CDR2 is YSYEKL. The length of the CDR3 is 17 residues. The CDR3 loop is CASSPIKPGRGLLGQFF. CDR3 DNA: TGCGCCAGCAGCCCAATAAAACCGGGACGGGGCTTATTAGGGCAGTTCTTC.

The chain joins TRBV27 to TRBJ1-6; weak D call: TRBD1 (6 bases). This CDR3 has 15 residues. The germline gives CDR1 MNHEY, CDR2 SMNVEV (reference sequence). V gave up 5 bases and J gave up 7 bases, with 15 bases separating them. The DNA for the CDR3 is TGTGCCAGCAGTCCCCAACAGGGCCGAAATTCACCCCTCCACTTT. This translates into CASSPQQGRNSPLHF.

The chain links TRBV6-6 to TRBJ2-5; 8 bases line up with TRBD2. V dropped 2 bases and J dropped 2; count of bases not matched to a gene: 4. Germline V lookup: CDR1 MNHNY, CDR2 SVGAGI (reference sequence). This CDR3 comprises 15 residues. The chain's CDR3 is CASSYTGGAQETQYF. Written as DNA, the CDR3 is TGTGCCAGCAGTTACACGGGGGGGGCTCAAGAGACCCAGTACTTC.

This chain joins TRBV29-1 and TRBJ1-2, with 9 bases matching TRBD1. The CDR3 sequence is 12 residues long. J lost 8 bases, V lost 7 bases, and 8 bases had no gene match. Germline V CDR1 and CDR2: SQVTM, ANQGSEA. CDR3 nucleotides: TGCAGCGCTACCTACAGGGGGCAGGGCTACACCTTC. As protein: CSATYRGQGYTF.

This clonotype showed up just a few times. The CDR3 DNA is TGTGCCAGCAGCCCCACCGCTTCTAGCGGGAGGCGAGATACGCAGTATTTT. Its translation: CASSPTASSGRRDTQYF. The gene calls are TRBV9 and TRBJ2-3, with TRBD2 matching over 11 bases. The V gene end was trimmed by 4 bases and the J gene end by 5 bases; junction bases not matched to a gene: 12. The germline V gene has CDR1 SGDLS and CDR2 YYNGEE. CDR3 length: 17 residues.

This clonotype was seen a few times. The chain combines TRBV20-1 with TRBJ2-3, with 7 nucleotides matching TRBD1. CDR1 and CDR2 from the germline V gene are DFQATT and SNEGSKA (reference sequence). V was pared by 5 bases and J by 2 bases, with 7 bases of the junction left unmatched. The CDR3 length is 14 residues. CDR3 nucleotide sequence: TGCAGTGCTGAAGACAGGGTCCTCACAGATACGCAGTATTTT. This sequence encodes CSAEDRVLTDTQYF.

This clonotype is a singleton in its sample. The chain uses TRBV30 and TRBJ1-2; D call uncertain. CDR3 length: 12 residues. Germline CDR1 GTSNPN, CDR2 SVGIG (reference sequence). Trimming cost V 8 bases and J 3 bases, with 13 bases left between them. The CDR3 loop reads CAQGWEDYGYTF. CDR3 DNA: TGTGCCCAAGGGTGGGAGGACTATGGCTACACCTTC.

The genes are TRBV13 and TRBJ2-5; possibly TRBD2 for D (5 bases). V dropped 4 bases and J dropped 3 bases, with 9 bases sitting between them. The CDR3 extends over 13 amino acids. CDR1 and CDR2 from the germline V gene are PRHDT and FYEKMQ (reference sequence). This CDR3 is CASSSPGKETQYF. CDR3 DNA: TGTGCCAGCAGCTCCCCGGGGAAAGAGACCCAGTACTTC.

Worth noting for this clonotype: A much more abundant neighbour one base away suggests this may be a read error. V is TRBV20-1 and J is TRBJ2-5; maybe TRBD2 (5 bases). The CDR3 is made up of 16 amino acids. With 1 base removed from V and 2 bases from J, the gap between germline ends came to 17 bases. Germline V gene data show CDR1 as DFQATT and CDR2 as SNEGSKA (reference sequence). CDR3 sequence: CSARASRLSQQETQYF. The DNA for the CDR3 is TGCAGTGCTAGAGCTAGCAGATTAAGCCAACAAGAGACCCAGTACTTC.

The chain couples TRBV5-6 to TRBJ2-7, with 7 positions matching TRBD2. CDR1 is SGHDT and CDR2 is YYEEEE in the germline V gene. The CDR3 runs 15 residues. V dropped 2 bases and J dropped 3; count of bases not matched to a gene: 8. Here the CDR3 DNA reads TGTGCCAGCAGCTTCGACCGCGGCGGGGGCTACGAGCAGTACTTC. It encodes CASSFDRGGGYEQYF.

The V and J genes are TRBV28 and TRBJ1-2; 7 bases are a match to TRBD1. Germline loops: CDR1 MDHEN, CDR2 SYDVKM. The trim removed 5 bases at V and 3 bases at J, leaving 18 bases unmatched. The CDR3 loop spans 18 amino acids. The CDR3 sequence is CASSPGDPRGGGDYGYTF. DNA for the CDR3: TGTGCCAGCAGTCCGGGGGACCCCAGGGGGGGTGGTGACTATGGCTACACCTTC.

The rearrangement joins TRBV6-5 to TRBJ2-1; no firm D call. From germline, CDR1 is MNHEY and CDR2 SVGAGI. V lost 6 bases and J lost 7, with 10 bases in between. The CDR3 has 12 residues. CDR3 DNA: TGTGCCAGCAGCGCAAGGTCGAATGAGCAGTTCTTC. It specifies CASSARSNEQFF.

This clonotype appeared a few times. The rearrangement joins TRBV27 to TRBJ2-7; TRBD2 agrees at 9 bases. The CDR3 is made up of 16 amino acids. Trimming took 4 bases from V and 6 from J; bases not matched to a gene: 13. The germline gives CDR1 MNHEY, CDR2 SMNVEV (reference sequence). The CDR3 here is CASSSREAGGGTEQYF. As DNA, the CDR3 is TGTGCCAGCAGTTCCCGCGAAGCGGGAGGTGGTACCGAGCAGTACTTC.

In its sample, this clonotype was seen a few times. The chain carries TRBV12-3 or TRBV12-4 and TRBJ2-7; D ambiguous. The CDR3 totals 13 residues. Trimming shortened V by 5 bases and J by 9 bases, and 17 bases separated the two germline ends. The CDR3 loop reads CASSRTANWVQYF. DNA of the CDR3: TGTGCCAGCAGTAGGACGGCCAACTGGGTGCAGTACTTC.

The V call is TRBV9, the J call TRBJ2-7; D may be TRBD1 (6 bases). V was pared by 2 bases and J by 2 bases, with 14 bases between. The germline V gene encodes CDR1 SGDLS and CDR2 YYNGEE. The CDR3 is made up of 15 amino acids. CDR3 sequence reads: CASSVATGAPYEQYF. Here the CDR3 DNA reads TGTGCCAGCAGCGTCGCGACAGGTGCCCCCTACGAGCAGTACTTC.

The gene calls are TRBV3-1 and TRBJ2-5; D ambiguous. The CDR3 extends over 14 amino acids. V lost 3 bases and J 4 bases, leaving 12 bases between the germline ends. In germline, CDR1 is LGHDT, CDR2 YNNKEL (reference sequence). The DNA of the CDR3 is TGTGCCAGCAGCCATGGACCATTAGGAGAGACCCAGTACTTC. This encodes CASSHGPLGETQYF.